This T cell receptor (beta chain) was identified during a study of T cell repertoires in cytomegalovirus infection. Looking at the study overall: Public signatures in TCR beta pointed to CMV infection and matching HLA type. Study-level points and caveats: The study found HLA-C-restricted CMV-specific TCR beta clonotypes dominating the ex vivo response.

Turning to this clonotype: The antigen is not known.

Trimming shortened V by 6 bases and J by 0 bases, and 12 bases separated the two germline ends. Germline V CDR1 and CDR2: MNHEY, SMNVEV (reference sequence). The CDR3 totals 15 residues. TCRdb recomputed calls from the reads with MiXCR, one row per CDR3 protein. The sample consists of approximately 750,000 distinct CDR3 sequences, 35% of them appearing once. The TCR was taken from a human donor in good health (CMV status not recorded). Some clones in this sample may be carry-over from other donors' samples. The rearrangement uses TRBV27 and TRBJ2-1, with D uncertain. The sample taken for sequencing was PBMCs. CDR3 in amino acids: CASSADPSSYNEQFF. The CDR3 DNA follows: TGTGCCAGCAGCGCAGACCCGAGCTCCTACAATGAGCAGTTCTTC.